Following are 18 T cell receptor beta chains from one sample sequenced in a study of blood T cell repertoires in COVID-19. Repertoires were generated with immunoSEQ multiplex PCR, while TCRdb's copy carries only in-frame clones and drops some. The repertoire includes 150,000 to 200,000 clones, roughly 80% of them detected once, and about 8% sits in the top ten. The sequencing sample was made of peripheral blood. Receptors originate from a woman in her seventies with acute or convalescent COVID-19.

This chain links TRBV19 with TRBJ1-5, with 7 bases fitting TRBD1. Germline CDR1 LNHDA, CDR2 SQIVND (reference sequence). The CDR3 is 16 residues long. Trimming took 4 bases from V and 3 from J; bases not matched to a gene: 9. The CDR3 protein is CASSNAKTGYNQPQHF. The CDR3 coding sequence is TGTGCCAGTAGTAACGCTAAGACAGGGTACAATCAGCCCCAGCATTTT.

The CDR3: CASSPPDSPAYNEQFF. CDR3 DNA sequence: TGTGCCAGCAGCCCTCCGGACAGCCCTGCCTACAATGAGCAGTTCTTC. V usage is TRBV7-2 and J usage is TRBJ2-1, with a possible D match to TRBD1 (6 bases). V dropped 5 bases and J dropped 2 bases, with 16 bases sitting between them. Germline CDR1 is SGHTA and CDR2 is FQGNSA. The CDR3 totals 16 residues.

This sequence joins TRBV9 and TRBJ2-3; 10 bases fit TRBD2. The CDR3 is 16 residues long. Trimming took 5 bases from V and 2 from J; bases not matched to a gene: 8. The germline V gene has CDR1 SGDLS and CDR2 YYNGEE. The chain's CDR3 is CASSLRSGGATDTQYF. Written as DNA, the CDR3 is TGTGCCAGCAGTCTAAGGAGCGGGGGGGCCACAGATACGCAGTATTTT. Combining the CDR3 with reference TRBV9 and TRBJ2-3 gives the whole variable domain DSGVTQTPKHLITATGQRVTLRCSPRSGDLSVYWYQQSLDQGLQFLIQYYNGEERAKGNILERFSAQQFPDLHSELNLSSLELGDSALYFCASSLRSGGATDTQYFGPGTRLTVL.

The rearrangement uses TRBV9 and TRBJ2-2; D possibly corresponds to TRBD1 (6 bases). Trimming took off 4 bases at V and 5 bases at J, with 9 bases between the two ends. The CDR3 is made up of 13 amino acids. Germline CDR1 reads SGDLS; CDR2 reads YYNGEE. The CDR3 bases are TGTGCCAGCAGCACAGGGTGGACCGGGGAGCTGTTTTTT. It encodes CASSTGWTGELFF.

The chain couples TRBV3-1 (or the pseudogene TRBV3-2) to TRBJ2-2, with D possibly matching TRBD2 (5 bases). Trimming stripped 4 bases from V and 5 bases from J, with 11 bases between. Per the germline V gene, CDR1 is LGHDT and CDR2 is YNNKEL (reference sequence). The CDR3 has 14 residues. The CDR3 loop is CASSPRALTGELFF. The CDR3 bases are TGTGCCAGCAGCCCGAGGGCCCTGACCGGGGAGCTGTTTTTT.

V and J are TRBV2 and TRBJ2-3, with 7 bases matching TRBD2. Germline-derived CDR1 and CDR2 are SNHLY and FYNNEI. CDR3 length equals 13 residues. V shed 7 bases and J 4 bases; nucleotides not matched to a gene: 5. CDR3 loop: CASTRGVADTQYF. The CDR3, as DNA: TGTGCCAGCACTCGGGGGGTTGCAGATACGCAGTATTTT.

The CDR3, as DNA: TGTGCCAGTACCAACCGCAGTTTTAACTATGGCTACACCTTC. It is translated as CASTNRSFNYGYTF. The gene calls are TRBV19 and TRBJ1-2; no clear D. Germline V gene data show CDR1 as LNHDA and CDR2 as SQIVND (reference sequence). Trimming stripped 7 bases from V and 1 base from J, with 13 bases between. CDR3 size: 14 residues.

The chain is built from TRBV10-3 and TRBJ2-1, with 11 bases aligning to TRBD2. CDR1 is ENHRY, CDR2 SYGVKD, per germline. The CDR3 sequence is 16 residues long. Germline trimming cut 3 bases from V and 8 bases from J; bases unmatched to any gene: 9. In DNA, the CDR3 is TGTGCCATCAGTGATAGCGGGAGGGCCCTTGTAGATGAGCAGTTCTTC. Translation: CAISDSGRALVDEQFF.

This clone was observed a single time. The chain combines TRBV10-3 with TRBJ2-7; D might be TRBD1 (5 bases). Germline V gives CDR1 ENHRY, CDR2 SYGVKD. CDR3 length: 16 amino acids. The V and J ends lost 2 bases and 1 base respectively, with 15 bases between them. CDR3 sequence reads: CAISEGSNGASYEQYF. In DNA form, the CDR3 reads TGTGCCATCAGTGAGGGATCCAATGGGGCTTCCTACGAGCAGTACTTC.

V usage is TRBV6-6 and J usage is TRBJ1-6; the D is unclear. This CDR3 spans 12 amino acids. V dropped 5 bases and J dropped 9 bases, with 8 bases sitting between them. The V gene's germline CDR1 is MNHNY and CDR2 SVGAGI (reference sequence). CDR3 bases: TGTGCCAGCAGTCTACACCTTTCACCCCTCCACTTT. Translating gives CASSLHLSPLHF.

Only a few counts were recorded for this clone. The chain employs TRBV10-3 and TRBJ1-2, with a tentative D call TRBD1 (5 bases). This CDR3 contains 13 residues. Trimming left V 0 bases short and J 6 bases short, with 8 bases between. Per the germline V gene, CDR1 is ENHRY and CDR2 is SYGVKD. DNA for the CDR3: TGTGCCATCAGTGAGTCATTCAGGGATGGCTACACCTTC. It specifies CAISESFRDGYTF.

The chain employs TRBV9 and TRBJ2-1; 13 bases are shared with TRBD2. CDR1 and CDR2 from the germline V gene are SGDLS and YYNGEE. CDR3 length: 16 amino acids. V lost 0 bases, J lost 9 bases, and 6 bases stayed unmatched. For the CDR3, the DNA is TGTGCCAGCAGCGTAGTTGAGACTAGCGGGAGGAGTGAGCAGTTCTTC. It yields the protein CASSVVETSGRSEQFF.

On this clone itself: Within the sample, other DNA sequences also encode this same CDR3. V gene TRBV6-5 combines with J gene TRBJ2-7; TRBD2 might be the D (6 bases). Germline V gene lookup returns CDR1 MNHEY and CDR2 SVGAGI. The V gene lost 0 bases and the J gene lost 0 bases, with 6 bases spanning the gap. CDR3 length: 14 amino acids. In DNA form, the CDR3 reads TGTGCCAGCAGTTACTCCGGGAGCTCCTACGAGCAGTACTTC. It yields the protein CASSYSGSSYEQYF.

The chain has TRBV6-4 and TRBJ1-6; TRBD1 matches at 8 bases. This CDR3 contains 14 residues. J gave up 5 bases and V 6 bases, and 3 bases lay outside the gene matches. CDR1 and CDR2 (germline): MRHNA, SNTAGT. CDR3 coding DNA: TGTGCCAGCAGCGCGACAGGGGATAATTCACCCCTCCACTTT. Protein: CASSATGDNSPLHF.

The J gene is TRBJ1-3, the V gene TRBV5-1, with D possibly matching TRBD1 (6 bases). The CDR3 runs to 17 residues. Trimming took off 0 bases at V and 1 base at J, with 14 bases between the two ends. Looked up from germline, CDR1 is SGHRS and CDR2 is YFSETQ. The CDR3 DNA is TGCGCCAGCAGCTTGGCCCCGGGGGGCCGGTCTGGAAACACCATATATTTT. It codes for CASSLAPGGRSGNTIYF.

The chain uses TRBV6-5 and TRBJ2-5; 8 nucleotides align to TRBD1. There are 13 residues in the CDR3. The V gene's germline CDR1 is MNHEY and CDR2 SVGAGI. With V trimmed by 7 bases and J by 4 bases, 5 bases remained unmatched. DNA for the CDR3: TGTGCCAGCAACCCGACAGGGGTAGAGACCCAGTACTTC. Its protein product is CASNPTGVETQYF.

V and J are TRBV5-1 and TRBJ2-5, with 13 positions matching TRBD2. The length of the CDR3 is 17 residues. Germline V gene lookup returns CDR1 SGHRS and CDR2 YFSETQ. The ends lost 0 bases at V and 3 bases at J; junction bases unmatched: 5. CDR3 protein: CASSLVRTSGSEETQYF. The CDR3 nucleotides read TGCGCCAGCAGCTTGGTTCGGACTAGCGGGAGTGAAGAGACCCAGTACTTC.

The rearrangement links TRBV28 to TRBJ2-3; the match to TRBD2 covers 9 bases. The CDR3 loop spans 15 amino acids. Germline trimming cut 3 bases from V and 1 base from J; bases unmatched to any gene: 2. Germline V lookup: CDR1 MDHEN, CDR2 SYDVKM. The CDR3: CASSFRGGGTDTQYF. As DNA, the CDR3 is TGTGCCAGCAGTTTTCGCGGGGGGGGCACAGATACGCAGTATTTT.